The T cell receptor beta chain under discussion was sequenced for a study of a mutant IDH1 vaccine in newly diagnosed glioma. The wider study: Patients previously underwent radiotherapy, temozolomide, or both, and most underwent both. Study results and limitations: The occurrence of vaccine-induced immune responses was seen in 90% to 95% of patients. The authors found pseudoprogression apparently unrelated to changes in top peripheral T cell clonotypes.

TCRdb's copy holds only in-frame clones and misses some; the assay was immunoSEQ multiplex PCR. The sample holds some 68,000 clones, around 74% seen once. A note on this clone: What it binds is not known.

Time point in this sample: baseline, week 1 (first vaccination visit). The treatment here: pre-vaccination baseline after standard-of-care therapy. The study enrolled donors with new WHO grade 3 or 4 IDH1-mutant, ATRX-lost astrocytomas. This specimen was PBMCs, taken from a glioma patient treated with radiotherapy, temozolomide or both. The sequence was obtained from a man aged 45-60 years with glioma.

The CDR3, as DNA: TGTGCCTGGAGTGTATGGGGACAGGGCGATTACGAGCAGTACTTC. Its protein product is CAWSVWGQGDYEQYF. The chain combines TRBV30 with TRBJ2-7; TRBD1 agrees at 9 bases. This CDR3 is 15 amino acids long. Germline V gene data show CDR1 as GTSNPN and CDR2 as SVGIG (reference sequence). The ends lost 0 bases at V and 4 bases at J; junction bases unmatched: 7.